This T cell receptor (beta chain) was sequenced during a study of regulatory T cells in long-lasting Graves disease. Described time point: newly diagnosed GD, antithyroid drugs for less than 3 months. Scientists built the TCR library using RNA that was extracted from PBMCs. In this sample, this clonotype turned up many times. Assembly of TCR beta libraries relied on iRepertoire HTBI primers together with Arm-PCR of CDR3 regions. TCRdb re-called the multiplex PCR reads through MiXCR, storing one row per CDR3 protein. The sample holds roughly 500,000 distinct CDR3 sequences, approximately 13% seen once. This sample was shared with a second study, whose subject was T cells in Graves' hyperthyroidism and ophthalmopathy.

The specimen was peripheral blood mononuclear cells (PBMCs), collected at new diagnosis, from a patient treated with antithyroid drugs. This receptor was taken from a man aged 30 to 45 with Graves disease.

The CDR3 DNA reads as TGTGCCAGCAGTGGGGGGACAGGGGACTACAATGAGCAGTTCTTC. As protein: CASSGGTGDYNEQFF. This sequence joins TRBV6-1 and TRBJ2-1; 10 nucleotides agree with TRBD1. Germline trimming cut 4 bases from V and 3 bases from J; bases unmatched to any gene: 3. The CDR3 consists of 15 residues. Germline lookup yields CDR1 MNHNS and CDR2 SASEGT.